The T cell receptor beta chain described here comes from a study of shared clonotypes between healthy human individuals. Study results and limitations: Sorted-subset samples were not fully sequenced, rarefaction indicated. Estimated richness values were generally larger in naive subsets than in memory subsets.

Concerning this clone itself: Antigen unknown.

Recent acute infections and vaccinations were absent in the healthy HIV-negative adult donors. Several immunoSEQ plates received, in even portions, the genomic DNA of each subset. Generated by immunoSEQ multiplex PCR, the TCRdb table keeps only in-frame clones and is missing some. The profile shows approximately 940,000 clones, more than 75% of them singletons. Germline V lookup: CDR1 SGHTA, CDR2 FQGTGA. The CDR3 is 16 amino acids. The junction had 13 bases not matched to a gene; V was cut back by 5 bases and J by 6 bases. Sample: memory CD4+ T cells sorted from blood. The subset denotes: CD45RA-negative fraction. This chain joins TRBV7-3 and TRBJ2-1, with 7 bases matching TRBD2. This sequence originates from a young man in good health. The chain's CDR3 is CASSPRTAGVSNEQFF. CDR3 sequence (DNA): TGTGCCAGCAGCCCCAGGACGGCGGGGGTCAGCAATGAGCAGTTCTTC.